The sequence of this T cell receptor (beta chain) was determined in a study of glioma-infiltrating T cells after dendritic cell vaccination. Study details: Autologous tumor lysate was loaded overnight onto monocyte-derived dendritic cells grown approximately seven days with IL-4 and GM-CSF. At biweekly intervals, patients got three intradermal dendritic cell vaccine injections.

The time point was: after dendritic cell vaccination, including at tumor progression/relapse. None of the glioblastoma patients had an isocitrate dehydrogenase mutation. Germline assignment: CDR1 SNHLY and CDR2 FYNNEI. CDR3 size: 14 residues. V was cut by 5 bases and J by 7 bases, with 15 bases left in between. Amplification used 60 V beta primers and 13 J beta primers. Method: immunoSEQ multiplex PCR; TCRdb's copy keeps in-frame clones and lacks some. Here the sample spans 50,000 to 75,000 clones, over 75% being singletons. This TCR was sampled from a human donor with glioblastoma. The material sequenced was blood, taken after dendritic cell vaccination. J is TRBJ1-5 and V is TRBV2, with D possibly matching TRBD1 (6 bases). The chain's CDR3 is CASSQGRGGQPQHF. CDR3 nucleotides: TGTGCCAGCAGTCAGGGCAGGGGTGGACAGCCCCAGCATTTT.